These 12 T cell receptor beta chains share one sample of origin, sequenced in a study of cytomegalovirus exposure and HLA in healthy donors. Assay used: immunoSEQ multiplex PCR; TCRdb lists only in-frame clones, some missing. The sample carries 150,000 to 200,000 clones, roughly 85% recorded once. The sequenced sample was PBMCs. The receptor set was obtained from a man aged 18-30 years in good health and CMV-seropositive.

The chain combines TRBV7-9 with TRBJ2-1; 8 bases align to TRBD1. V shed 7 bases, J shed 9 bases, and the junction held 11 bases outside the gene matches. CDR1 is SEHNR and CDR2 is FQNEAQ in the germline V gene (reference sequence). This CDR3 is built from 14 residues. This CDR3 is CASTADRVVGEQFF. In DNA, the CDR3 is TGTGCCAGCACCGCGGACAGGGTGGTAGGTGAGCAGTTCTTC.

The rearrangement links TRBV29-1 to TRBJ1-2; D unclear. There are 13 residues in the CDR3. V was clipped by 6 bases and J by 0 bases, with 11 bases between them. CDR1 is SQVTM, CDR2 ANQGSEA, per germline. The CDR3 DNA reads as TGCAGCGTACAGAGTTTAGCTAACTATGGCTACACCTTC. Residues: CSVQSLANYGYTF.

The V call is TRBV4-1, the J call TRBJ2-5; maybe TRBD1 (5 bases). Germline V CDR1 and CDR2: MGHRA, YSYEKL. Trimming stripped 1 base from V and 5 bases from J, with 11 bases between. The CDR3 length is 14 residues. CDR3 DNA: TGCGCCAGCAGCCAAGGAGCAGGGCGGGAGACCCAGTACTTC. Protein: CASSQGAGRETQYF.

This clone occurred once. V and J are TRBV4-1 and TRBJ2-3, with TRBD1 matching over 9 bases. The CDR3 consists of 16 residues. Germline CDR1 MGHRA, CDR2 YSYEKL. After removal of 1 base from V and 3 bases from J, the junction contained 5 bases not matched to a gene. The CDR3: CASSQAPGQGTDTQYF. The CDR3 region has the DNA TGCGCCAGCAGCCAAGCACCGGGACAGGGAACAGATACGCAGTATTTT.

The chain couples TRBV7-8 to TRBJ2-1, with D unclear. The CDR3 runs to 13 residues. Trimming removed 1 base at V and 7 bases at J, with 8 bases between. Per germline, CDR1 SGHVS and CDR2 FQNEAQ. CDR3 DNA: TGTGCCAGCAGCTTAGAGTTTACAAATGAGCAGTTCTTC. It encodes CASSLEFTNEQFF.

This chain links TRBV28 with TRBJ1-1; maybe TRBD1 (6 bases). This CDR3 has 15 residues. In germline, CDR1 is MDHEN, CDR2 SYDVKM. V was clipped by 1 base and J by 2 bases, with 11 bases between them. CDR3 amino acids: CASSLYRESNTEAFF. The CDR3 nucleotides are TGTGCCAGCAGTTTATACAGGGAGAGCAACACTGAAGCTTTCTTT.

The J gene is TRBJ2-2, the V gene TRBV18, with 8 bases matching TRBD2. Trimming cost V 5 bases and J 4 bases; bases outside gene matches: 6. This CDR3 region has 15 residues. The germline V gene encodes CDR1 KGHSH and CDR2 LQKENI. Here the CDR3 reads CASSTGTRGTGELFF. The CDR3 bases are TGTGCCAGCTCAACCGGGACTAGAGGCACCGGGGAGCTGTTTTTT.

The chain joins TRBV27 to TRBJ2-7, with D perhaps TRBD2 (5 bases). The length of the CDR3 is 14 residues. Trimming removed 3 bases from V and 4 bases from J, with 13 bases in between. Looked up from germline, CDR1 is MNHEY and CDR2 is SMNVEV (reference sequence). In DNA form, the CDR3 reads TGTGCCAGCAGTTTGAACCGGGAAAGGTACGAGCAGTACTTC. Its translation: CASSLNRERYEQYF.

This rearrangement joins TRBV21-1 to TRBJ2-7; the D call TRBD1 from the table was never checked on the DNA. TRBV21-1 is a recognized pseudogene. There are 12 residues in the CDR3. The CDR3 here is CASSKVGHEQYF. CDR3 nucleotide sequence: TGTGCCAGCAGCAAAGTGGGCCACGAGCAGTACTTC.

The rearrangement links TRBV7-6 to TRBJ1-1, with 7 bases lining up with TRBD1. The V gene end was trimmed by 3 bases and the J gene end by 1 base; junction bases not matched to a gene: 8. Germline assignment: CDR1 SGHVS and CDR2 FNYEAQ. This CDR3 is 16 amino acids long. CDR3 loop: CASSLDSGTENTEAFF. The CDR3 DNA is TGTGCCAGCAGCTTGGACTCCGGGACAGAGAACACTGAAGCTTTCTTT.

This clone was counted only a few times. The gene calls are TRBV28 and TRBJ1-5; TRBD1 might be the D (6 bases). The CDR3 consists of 16 residues. V shed 3 bases and J shed 3 bases, with 15 bases lying between them. Per germline, CDR1 MDHEN and CDR2 SYDVKM. The CDR3 DNA sequence: TGTGCCAGCAGTTTGGGGGGGCGGGGGCTCAATCAGCCCCAGCATTTT. Amino acids: CASSLGGRGLNQPQHF.

The V and J genes are TRBV29-1 and TRBJ2-6; 7 bases fit TRBD1. The J segment lost 2 bases and the V segment lost 5 bases, leaving 9 bases of the junction unmatched. From germline, CDR1 is SQVTM and CDR2 ANQGSEA. This CDR3 spans 16 amino acids. CDR3 region: CSVSYLQGTGANVLTF. CDR3 DNA: TGCAGCGTTTCTTACTTACAGGGGACTGGGGCCAACGTCCTGACTTTC.